This TCR beta chain comes out of a study of CD8+ T cells in alopecia areata. The study, taken as a whole, reports: Clonality was higher in lesional than normal scalp, especially in alopecia totalis/universalis. Normal skin contains resident alphabeta T cells, and these are also sequenced in scalp samples.

As the sequencing template, cDNA was produced by extracting RNA and reverse transcribing it. Generated by immunoSEQ multiplex PCR, the TCRdb table keeps only in-frame clones and is missing some. The sample lists approximately 150,000 clones, 55% to 65% occurring once. Germline CDR1 reads GTSNPN; CDR2 reads SVGIG (reference sequence). The CDR3 extends over 12 amino acids. The V end was cut by 3 bases, the J end by 3 bases, with 9 bases between. As to this clone: Antigen: not known.

V is TRBV30 and J is TRBJ2-7; D gene unclear. The origin of this receptor is a human donor in good health. The material sequenced was CD4+ T cells sorted from blood. The CDR3 reads CAWRDAGYEQYF. The CDR3 DNA is TGTGCCTGGAGAGACGCCGGCTACGAGCAGTACTTC.